Detailed here is one T cell receptor (beta chain). Germline V gives CDR1 LNHDA, CDR2 SQIVND (reference sequence). V trimming: 7 bases; J trimming: 6 bases; junction bases outside the gene matches: 10. The CDR3 totals 16 residues. The data originate from a study of blood T cell repertoires in COVID-19. Looking at the study overall: Italy, Spain and the United States were the sources of the convalescent and acute COVID-19 samples.

Study processing details: Counts of nucleated cells, estimated from reference gene primer amplification, were obtained. The assay was immunoSEQ multiplex PCR, and TCRdb's table has in-frame clones only and misses some. For V, J and clone size, that table is used; D and trimming come from the DNA. There are 130,000 to 150,000 clones in the sample; about four fifths occur only once, and more than 7% lies in the top ten. This clonotype was obtained from a human donor with acute or convalescent COVID-19. The donor label of this sample is uncertain. The chain carries TRBV19 and TRBJ1-6, with 9 bases that match TRBD1. The material sequenced was peripheral blood. The CDR3 protein is CASTSGAGQGNSPLHF. The DNA of the CDR3 is TGTGCCAGTACCTCGGGTGCGGGACAGGGTAATTCACCCCTCCACTTT.